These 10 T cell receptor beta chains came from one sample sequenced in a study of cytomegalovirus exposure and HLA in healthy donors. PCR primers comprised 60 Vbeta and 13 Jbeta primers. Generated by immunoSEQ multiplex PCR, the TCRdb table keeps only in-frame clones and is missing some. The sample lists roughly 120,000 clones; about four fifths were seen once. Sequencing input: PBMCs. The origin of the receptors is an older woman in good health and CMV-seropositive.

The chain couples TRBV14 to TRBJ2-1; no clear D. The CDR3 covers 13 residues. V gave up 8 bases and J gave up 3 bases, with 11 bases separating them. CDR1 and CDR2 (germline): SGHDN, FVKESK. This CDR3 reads CASSASIYNEQFF. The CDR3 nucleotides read TGTGCCAGCTCGGCTAGTATCTACAATGAGCAGTTCTTC.

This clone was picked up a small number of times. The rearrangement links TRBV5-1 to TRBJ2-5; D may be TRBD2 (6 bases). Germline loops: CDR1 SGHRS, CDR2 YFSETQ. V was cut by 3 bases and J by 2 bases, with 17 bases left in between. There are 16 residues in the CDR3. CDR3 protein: CASSYLGSGPQETQYF. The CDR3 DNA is TGCGCCAGCAGCTACCTAGGTAGCGGACCTCAAGAGACCCAGTACTTC. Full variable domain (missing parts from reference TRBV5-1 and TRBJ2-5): KAGVTQTPRYLIKTRGQQVTLSCSPISGHRSVSWYQQTPGQGLQFLFEYFSETQRNKGNFPGRFSGRQFSNSRSEMNVSTLELGDSALYLCASSYLGSGPQETQYFGPGTRLLVL.

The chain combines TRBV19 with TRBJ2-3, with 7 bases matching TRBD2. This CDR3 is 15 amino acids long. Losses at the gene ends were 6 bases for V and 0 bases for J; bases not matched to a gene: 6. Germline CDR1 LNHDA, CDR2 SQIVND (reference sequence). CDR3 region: CASSDFSGSTDTQYF. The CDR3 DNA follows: TGTGCCAGTAGCGATTTTAGCGGGAGCACAGATACGCAGTATTTT.

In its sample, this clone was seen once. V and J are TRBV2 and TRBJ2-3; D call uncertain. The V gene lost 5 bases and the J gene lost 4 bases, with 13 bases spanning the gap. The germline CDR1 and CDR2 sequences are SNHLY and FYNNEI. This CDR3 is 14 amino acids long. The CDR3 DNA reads TGTGCCAGCAGTCCCCAGGTGCGCCCAGATACGCAGTATTTT. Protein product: CASSPQVRPDTQYF.

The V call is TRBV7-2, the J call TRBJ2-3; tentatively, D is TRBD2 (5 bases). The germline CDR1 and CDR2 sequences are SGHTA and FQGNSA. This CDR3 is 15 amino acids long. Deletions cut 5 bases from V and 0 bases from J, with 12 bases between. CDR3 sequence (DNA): TGTGCCAGCAGCCGCGACTACACTAGCACAGATACGCAGTATTTT. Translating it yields CASSRDYTSTDTQYF.

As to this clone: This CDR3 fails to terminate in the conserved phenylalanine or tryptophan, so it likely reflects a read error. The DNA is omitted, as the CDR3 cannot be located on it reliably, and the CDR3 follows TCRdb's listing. The CDR3 loop is CSGTHSTASTC. V gene TRBV29-1 combines with J gene TRBJ1-1; TRBD1 was called by the table and not checked on the DNA. Germline V CDR1 and CDR2: SQVTM, ANQGSEA. The CDR3 has 11 residues if both end residues are counted.

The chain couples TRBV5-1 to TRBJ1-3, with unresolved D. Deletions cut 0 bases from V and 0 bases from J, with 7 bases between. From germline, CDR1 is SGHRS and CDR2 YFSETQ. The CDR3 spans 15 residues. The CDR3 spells CASSLGHISGNTIYF. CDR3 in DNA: TGCGCCAGCAGCTTGGGACATATCTCTGGAAACACCATATATTTT. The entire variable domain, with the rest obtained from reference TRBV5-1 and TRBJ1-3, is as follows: KAGVTQTPRYLIKTRGQQVTLSCSPISGHRSVSWYQQTPGQGLQFLFEYFSETQRNKGNFPGRFSGRQFSNSRSEMNVSTLELGDSALYLCASSLGHISGNTIYFGEGSWLTVV.

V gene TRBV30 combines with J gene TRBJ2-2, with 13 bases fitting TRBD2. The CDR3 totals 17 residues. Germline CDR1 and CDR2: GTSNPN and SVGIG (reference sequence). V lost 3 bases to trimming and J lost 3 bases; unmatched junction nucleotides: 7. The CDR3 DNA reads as TGTGCCTGGAGGCGGACTAGCGGGAGTTTCGACACCGGGGAGCTGTTTTTT. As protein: CAWRRTSGSFDTGELFF.

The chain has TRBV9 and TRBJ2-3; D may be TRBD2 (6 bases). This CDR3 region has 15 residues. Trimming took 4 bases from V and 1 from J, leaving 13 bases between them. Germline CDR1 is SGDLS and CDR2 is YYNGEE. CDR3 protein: CASSPWTGGTDTQYF. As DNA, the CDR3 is TGTGCCAGCAGCCCGTGGACGGGAGGCACAGATACGCAGTATTTT.

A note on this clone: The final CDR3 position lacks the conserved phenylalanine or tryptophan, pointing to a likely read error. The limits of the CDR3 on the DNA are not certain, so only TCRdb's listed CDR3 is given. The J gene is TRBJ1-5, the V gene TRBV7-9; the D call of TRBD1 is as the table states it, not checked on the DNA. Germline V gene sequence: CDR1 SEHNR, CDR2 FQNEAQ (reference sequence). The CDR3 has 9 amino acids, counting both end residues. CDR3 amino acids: CASSDGHRP.